The present T cell receptor (beta chain) was sequenced within a study of T cells in localized non-small cell lung cancer. Study-wide findings and caveats: Overall survival was longer when the density of T cells in the blood was higher. Detection in adjacent lung was observed for a median about 56 of the top 100 tumor clones. The study found T cell clonality highest in uninvolved adjacent lung, above tumor.

TCRdb's copy holds only in-frame clones and misses some; the assay was immunoSEQ multiplex PCR. Of about 39,000 clones listed, 70% to 80% are singletons. The CDR3 contains 16 residues. V shed 0 bases and J 6 bases; nucleotides not matched to a gene: 9. In germline, CDR1 is SGDLS, CDR2 YYNGEE. About this clone itself: The antigen is not known.

This TCR derives from a woman aged 35 to 70 with stage II squamous cell lung carcinoma. This specimen consisted of PBMCs, obtained before any cancer treatment. The V gene is TRBV9, the J gene TRBJ2-3, with TRBD2 identical over 8 bases. The CDR3 DNA is TGTGCCAGCAGCGTAGATGGTAGCGGGAATTTGGATACGCAGTATTTT. Its translation is CASSVDGSGNLDTQYF.